This TCR beta chain was identified in a study of blood T cell repertoires in COVID-19. Study background: Acute and convalescent COVID-19 samples came from the United States, Italy and Spain. Nucleic acid was either cDNA or gDNA, and it came from T cells, B-cell-depleted T cells, or PBMCs.

The CDR3 totals 12 residues. The V end was cut by 7 bases, the J end by 5 bases, with 11 bases between. In the original analysis: Amplification with reference gene primers provided the estimates of nucleated cell counts. Assay used: immunoSEQ multiplex PCR; TCRdb lists only in-frame clones, some missing. The DNA was the basis for D and trimming; V, J and clone size are from that table. This sample has about 280,000 clones, with 65% to 90% found just once. The chain joins TRBV12-3 or TRBV12-4 to TRBJ2-5; D is perhaps TRBD2 (5 bases). The source of this sequence is a human donor in a cohort sampled during active COVID-19. The sequenced material came from peripheral blood. This CDR3 reads CASTRVGETQYF. The CDR3 bases are TGTGCCAGCACGAGGGTAGGGGAGACCCAGTACTTC.